One sample yielded the 22 T cell receptor beta chains listed below, sequenced in a study of response to subunit inactivated influenza vaccine. A single record per CDR3 protein comes from TCRdb applying MiXCR to the RT-PCR reads. This sample has around 600,000 distinct CDR3 sequences; over 9% occur once, and the top ten carry approximately 10%. These data also featured in a second study, about T cells expressing NK-cell markers. From that second work: A 5'RACE template switching approach incorporating UMIs was used to make TCR beta cDNA.

The sequencing used PBMCs from blood, collected on the day of vaccination. These TCRs come from a man aged 50-59 years who received an inactivated influenza vaccine.

This chain uses TRBV20-1 with TRBJ2-2; 9 bases match TRBD2. V lost 4 bases, J lost 8 bases, and 11 bases stayed unmatched. Germline V gives CDR1 DFQATT, CDR2 SNEGSKA (reference sequence). This CDR3 has 15 amino acids. In DNA, the CDR3 is TGCAGTGCTATCCCTAGCGGGACACGCGCTGGGGAGCTGTTTTTT. This encodes CSAIPSGTRAGELFF.

This clonotype was detected only a few times. The rearrangement joins TRBV20-1 to TRBJ2-7; possibly TRBD1 or TRBD2 for D (5 bases each). The CDR3 has 14 residues. V lost 0 bases and J 3 bases, leaving 12 bases between the germline ends. Germline CDR1 reads DFQATT; CDR2 reads SNEGSKA (reference sequence). In nucleotides, the CDR3 is TGCAGTGCTAGAGAAGGGACGGCAGGCTACGAGCAGTACTTC. Its protein is CSAREGTAGYEQYF.

This clonotype has more than one count but fewer than ten. J is TRBJ2-7 and V is TRBV12-3 or TRBV12-4, with D perhaps assigned TRBD1 or TRBD2 (5 bases each). The CDR3 spans 14 residues. V was pared by 6 bases and J by 2 bases, with 14 bases between. The CDR3 reads CASSRGVSAYEQYF. The CDR3 bases are TGTGCCAGCAGCCGAGGGGTTTCAGCCTACGAGCAGTACTTC.

The chain joins TRBV29-1 to TRBJ2-3; 11 nucleotides match TRBD2. CDR3 length equals 16 residues. The V segment lost 3 bases and the J segment 0 bases; nucleotides outside the gene matches: 5. Looked up from germline, CDR1 is SQVTM and CDR2 is ANQGSEA. The CDR3 protein is CSVEPLAGVSTDTQYF. The CDR3, as DNA: TGCAGCGTTGAGCCACTAGCGGGGGTTAGCACAGATACGCAGTATTTT.

V usage is TRBV6-2 or TRBV6-3 and J usage is TRBJ2-1; possible D gene TRBD1, 5 bases. The germline V gene encodes CDR1 MNHEY and CDR2 SVGEGT. V was cut by 5 bases and J by 5 bases, with 19 bases left in between. This CDR3 is built from 16 residues. The CDR3 bases are TGTGCCAGCAGTCGATACCGGACAAGGACGAACAATGAGCAGTTCTTC. This encodes CASSRYRTRTNNEQFF.

The genes are TRBV24-1 and TRBJ2-1; TRBD1 matches at 8 bases. In germline, CDR1 is KGHDR, CDR2 SFDVKD. Trimming cost V 7 bases and J 2 bases; bases outside gene matches: 9. The CDR3 runs 16 residues. The CDR3 DNA is TGTGCCACCAGCTACGCTCAGGGGGCGGCCTACAATGAGCAGTTCTTC. It encodes CATSYAQGAAYNEQFF.

The chain carries TRBV2 and TRBJ2-2; D is possibly TRBD1 (5 bases). The CDR3 length is 15 residues. V was trimmed by 5 bases and J by 2 bases, leaving 12 bases between them. The V gene's germline CDR1 is SNHLY and CDR2 FYNNEI. The CDR3 is CASSLGHINTGELFF. The CDR3 DNA follows: TGTGCCAGCAGTCTTGGACACATTAACACCGGGGAGCTGTTTTTT.

This sequence joins TRBV20-1 and TRBJ2-1; D is undetermined. This CDR3 is built from 13 residues. V was clipped by 0 bases and J by 3 bases, with 6 bases between them. The V gene's germline CDR1 is DFQATT and CDR2 SNEGSKA (reference sequence). This CDR3 is CSARDTLYNEQFF. The CDR3 DNA follows: TGCAGTGCTAGAGATACCCTCTACAATGAGCAGTTCTTC.

The V and J genes are TRBV7-3 and TRBJ2-2, with D unclear. CDR1 is SGHTA, CDR2 FQGTGA, per germline. This CDR3 is built from 15 residues. Deletions cut 5 bases from V and 1 base from J, with 11 bases between. CDR3 in amino acids: CASSIPTQNTGELFF. CDR3 coding DNA: TGTGCCAGCAGCATACCCACACAGAACACCGGGGAGCTGTTTTTT.

This clonotype was detected ten times or more. The gene calls are TRBV29-1 and TRBJ2-1; D is undetermined. Germline V gene data show CDR1 as SQVTM and CDR2 as ANQGSEA. This CDR3 spans 17 amino acids. Trimming stripped 0 bases from V and 0 bases from J, with 15 bases between. The CDR3 region has the DNA TGCAGCGTTGAAGATTGGCGGTCCCCGAGCTCCTACAATGAGCAGTTCTTC. Translating it yields CSVEDWRSPSSYNEQFF.

This clonotype was recorded a few times. The chain links TRBV7-2 to TRBJ2-1, with D perhaps TRBD1 (5 bases). Trimming pared 2 bases from V and 5 bases from J, leaving 13 bases between. This CDR3 has 15 amino acids. CDR1 and CDR2 from the germline V gene are SGHTA and FQGNSA. The CDR3 nucleotides are TGTGCCAGCAGCTTATCAGGGTCCCTAAACAATGAGCAGTTCTTC. Translating it yields CASSLSGSLNNEQFF.

At least ten counts were recorded for this clonotype. One end of the junction does not line up with germline, which may come from a read error. The chain uses TRBV7-7 and TRBJ1-2; 8 bases are a match to TRBD1. Germline loops: CDR1 SSHAT, CDR2 FNYEAQ (reference sequence). This CDR3 contains 18 residues. This chain's CDR3 is CASSLKGLRQGMDYGYTF. DNA for the CDR3: TGTGCTAGCAGCTTAAAGGGGCTCCGACAGGGGATGGACTATGGCTACACCTTC.

This clonotype has just a few counts. The chain has TRBV11-2 and TRBJ2-4; 7 bases fit TRBD1. With V trimmed by 7 bases and J by 6 bases, 6 bases remained unmatched. Germline assignment: CDR1 SGHAT and CDR2 FQNNGV. The CDR3 contains 13 residues. CDR3 region: CASTRQGANIQYF. The CDR3 region has the DNA TGTGCCAGCACCCGACAGGGAGCAAACATTCAGTACTTC.

Only a few counts were recorded for this clonotype. The chain combines TRBV20-1 with TRBJ2-2, with 11 bases matching TRBD2. J gave up 3 bases and V 0 bases, and 12 bases lay outside the gene matches. Germline V CDR1 and CDR2: DFQATT, SNEGSKA (reference sequence). The CDR3 sequence is 19 residues long. CDR3 DNA: TGCAGTGCTAGAGATCTAGGACGACTAGCGGGGTATGACACCGGGGAGCTGTTTTTT. Residues: CSARDLGRLAGYDTGELFF.

The rearrangement uses TRBV9 and TRBJ2-7; tentative D call: TRBD1 (5 bases). From germline, CDR1 is SGDLS and CDR2 YYNGEE. The CDR3 sequence is 15 residues long. Deletions cut 4 bases from V and 7 bases from J, with 21 bases between. CDR3 sequence reads: CASSRVGADFSEQYF. For the CDR3, the DNA is TGTGCCAGCAGCCGGGTTGGGGCCGACTTCTCGGAGCAGTACTTC.

This clonotype has a handful of counts. The chain joins TRBV6-5 to TRBJ1-1, with D unresolved. Germline V lookup: CDR1 MNHEY, CDR2 SVGAGI. Trimming cost V 2 bases and J 0 bases, with 10 bases left between them. The length of the CDR3 is 15 residues. The CDR3 DNA is TGTGCCAGCAGTTACCACCCGGGGATGAACACTGAAGCTTTCTTT. Amino acids: CASSYHPGMNTEAFF.

The CDR3 protein is CASSFRGRGNTGELFF. Written as DNA, the CDR3 is TGCGCCAGCAGCTTCCGGGGCAGGGGCAACACCGGGGAGCTGTTTTTT. V usage is TRBV5-1 and J usage is TRBJ2-2; possible D gene TRBD1, 6 bases. This CDR3 contains 16 residues. Trimming cost V 2 bases and J 2 bases, with 13 bases left between them. CDR1 SGHRS and CDR2 YFSETQ come from the germline V gene.

This clonotype was picked up a small number of times. The rearrangement joins TRBV24-1 to TRBJ2-3, with a weak D call TRBD2 (6 bases). Germline assignment: CDR1 KGHDR and CDR2 SFDVKD. V was cut by 5 bases and J by 3 bases, with 11 bases left in between. The CDR3 runs to 14 residues. CDR3 in amino acids: CATSGWGETDTQYF. CDR3 coding DNA: TGTGCCACCAGTGGTTGGGGGGAGACAGATACGCAGTATTTT.

The chain uses TRBV6-1 and TRBJ1-5, with 8 bases fitting TRBD1. The germline CDR1 and CDR2 sequences are MNHNS and SASEGT. V shed 6 bases and J 2 bases; nucleotides not matched to a gene: 9. The CDR3 is 16 amino acids. CDR3 bases: TGTGCCAGCAGCCCTTTTGGACAGGGAGGCAATCAGCCCCAGCATTTT. Its protein product is CASSPFGQGGNQPQHF.

This clonotype occurred a few times. The chain combines TRBV29-1 with TRBJ2-3; D ambiguous. Per the germline V gene, CDR1 is SQVTM and CDR2 is ANQGSEA. V lost 1 base and J lost 3, with 14 bases in between. This CDR3 contains 15 residues. CDR3 amino acids: CSVEGAPPQTDTQYF. The CDR3 DNA is TGCAGCGTTGAAGGGGCCCCCCCGCAGACAGATACGCAGTATTTT.

Only a few counts were recorded for this clonotype. The chain carries TRBV12-3 or TRBV12-4 and TRBJ2-3; a weak D match, TRBD1 (6 bases). The CDR3 totals 14 residues. Trimming took off 9 bases at V and 2 bases at J, with 15 bases between the two ends. As DNA, the CDR3 is TGTGCCAGTCAGACAGGACTCCCCACAGATACGCAGTATTTT. This codes for CASQTGLPTDTQYF.

This clonotype was seen more than once but under ten times. The chain has TRBV12-3 or TRBV12-4 and TRBJ2-1; perhaps TRBD2 as D (5 bases). The length of the CDR3 is 13 residues. V lost 7 bases to trimming and J lost 1 base, with 8 bases between them. The CDR3 region is CASKEESYNEQFF. The CDR3 nucleotides are TGTGCCAGCAAGGAGGAGTCCTACAATGAGCAGTTCTTC.